Listed here are 31 T cell receptor beta chains from one sample, sequenced in a study of long-term antiretroviral therapy in people with HIV (dated by TCRdb to between 2021 and 2024). The immunoSEQ hsTCRB v3.0 assay was used at survey level resolution to sequence the TRB variable region. TCRdb's version of the immuneACCESS table is confined to in-frame rearrangements and falls short of the full clone set. An unresolved V gene accounts for under half of the shortfall where checked; the remainder is of unknown origin. Counted in this sample were tens of thousands of clones; roughly 85% of them appeared once. Approximately 11% of the sample is taken by the ten largest. The starting material was unsorted PBMCs, obtained 0.8 years before starting antiretroviral therapy. All receptors come from a man between 18 and 29 years old with HIV.

This chain uses TRBV7-9 with TRBJ2-7; 10 bases fit TRBD2. J gave up 2 bases and V 4 bases, and 8 bases lay outside the gene matches. CDR3 length: 16 amino acids. CDR1 and CDR2 from the germline V gene are SEHNR and FQNEAQ (reference sequence). The CDR3 DNA follows: TGTGCCAGCAGCTCGCTAACTAGCGGGGCCACCTACGAGCAGTACTTC. Its translation: CASSSLTSGATYEQYF.

V usage is TRBV2 and J usage is TRBJ2-7; the D gene is possibly TRBD2 (6 bases). Germline V CDR1 and CDR2: SNHLY, FYNNEI. Trimming stripped 2 bases from V and 4 bases from J, with 15 bases between. This CDR3 contains 15 residues. CDR3 region: CASSELGGRNYEQYF. The CDR3 bases are TGTGCCAGCAGTGAACTCGGGGGAAGGAATTACGAGCAGTACTTC.

The V call is TRBV2, the J call TRBJ2-1, with a tentative D call TRBD1 (7 bases). The length of the CDR3 is 14 residues. Germline V gene sequence: CDR1 SNHLY, CDR2 FYNNEI. V was clipped by 8 bases and J by 6 bases, with 17 bases between them. CDR3 in DNA: TGTGCCAGCTGCGGGACAGATGTCCCCAATGAGCAGTTCTTC. Translation gives CASCGTDVPNEQFF.

The chain employs TRBV10-2 and TRBJ1-2; 8 nucleotides match TRBD1. V gave up 0 bases and J gave up 7 bases; unmatched junction bases: 4. The CDR3 has 14 residues. CDR1 and CDR2 (germline): WSHSY, SAAADI. CDR3 sequence (DNA): TGCGCCAGCAGTGAGTCTAACAGGGGGTTTGGCTACACCTTC. Translation gives CASSESNRGFGYTF.

The V gene is TRBV7-2, the J gene TRBJ1-2; no reliable D call. Trimming took off 2 bases at V and 7 bases at J, with 17 bases between the two ends. The CDR3 runs 15 residues. CDR1 SGHTA and CDR2 FQGNSA come from the germline V gene. CDR3 sequence (DNA): TGTGCCAGCAGCTTATCTAACATAGATCTACGTGGCTACACCTTC. The encoded protein is CASSLSNIDLRGYTF.

The genes are TRBV4-1 and TRBJ2-2; TRBD1 matches 11 bases. This CDR3 comprises 17 residues. Trimming removed 3 bases from V and 4 bases from J; junction bases left unmatched: 7. Germline CDR1 and CDR2: MGHRA and YSYEKL. CDR3 amino acids: CASSHTGTGGITGELFF. Here the CDR3 DNA reads TGCGCCAGCAGCCACACCGGGACAGGGGGTATCACCGGGGAGCTGTTTTTT.

This clone was recorded only once. The chain combines TRBV27 with TRBJ1-5; 10 bases map to TRBD1. J was trimmed by 1 base and V by 4 bases; bases with no gene match: 7. CDR3 length: 17 amino acids. Germline V CDR1 and CDR2: MNHEY, SMNVEV (reference sequence). The CDR3 DNA reads as TGTGCCAGCAGTTCCGGGACAGGGGTTTGGAGCAATCAGCCCCAGCATTTT. Residues: CASSSGTGVWSNQPQHF.

This clone was seen a few times. V gene TRBV4-1 combines with J gene TRBJ2-7; unclear D gene. The V end lost 4 bases, the J end lost 1 base, and 17 bases lay between the germline ends. Germline V gives CDR1 MGHRA, CDR2 YSYEKL. The CDR3 covers 16 residues. In DNA form, the CDR3 reads TGCGCCAGCAGCCCTACAGCCTGGACCCAATCCTACGAGCAGTACTTC. Encoded protein: CASSPTAWTQSYEQYF.

The CDR3 DNA reads as TGCGCCAGCAGCTTGGTGGACATCCAAGAGACCCAGTACTTC. This translates into CASSLVDIQETQYF. The chain combines TRBV5-1 with TRBJ2-5; D is perhaps TRBD1 (5 bases). The germline V and J ends were trimmed by 0 bases and 1 base, with 7 bases remaining between them. CDR3 length: 14 residues. Germline CDR1 reads SGHRS; CDR2 reads YFSETQ. The full variable domain, completed using reference TRBV5-1 and TRBJ2-5, is KAGVTQTPRYLIKTRGQQVTLSCSPISGHRSVSWYQQTPGQGLQFLFEYFSETQRNKGNFPGRFSGRQFSNSRSEMNVSTLELGDSALYLCASSLVDIQETQYFGPGTRLLVL.

This clone was seen more than once but under ten times. V gene TRBV4-1 combines with J gene TRBJ1-4; D not resolved. Trimming removed 4 bases at V and 7 bases at J, with 10 bases between. The V gene's germline CDR1 is MGHRA and CDR2 YSYEKL. The CDR3 totals 13 residues. CDR3 residues: CASSRTVGEKLFF. The CDR3 DNA reads as TGCGCCAGCAGCCGCACGGTCGGTGAAAAACTGTTTTTT.

Only a few counts were recorded for this clone. J is TRBJ1-2 and V is TRBV30; D gene uncertain. The CDR3 runs 12 residues. Trimming removed 4 bases at V and 4 bases at J, with 10 bases between. Germline CDR1 and CDR2: GTSNPN and SVGIG (reference sequence). This CDR3 is CAWNVALYGYTF. The CDR3 coding sequence is TGTGCCTGGAATGTGGCCCTCTATGGCTACACCTTC.

The chain combines TRBV28 with TRBJ2-1, with TRBD2 as a possible D gene (6 bases). This CDR3 comprises 12 residues. Germline CDR1 MDHEN, CDR2 SYDVKM. Trimming took 1 base from V and 13 from J, leaving 11 bases between them. The CDR3 spells CASSLLGLPQFF. The CDR3 bases are TGTGCCAGCAGTTTATTGGGACTTCCCCAGTTCTTC.

This clone has just a few counts. The rearrangement joins TRBV5-1 to TRBJ1-2, with D tentatively TRBD1 (6 bases). Germline-derived CDR1 and CDR2 are SGHRS and YFSETQ. This CDR3 spans 16 amino acids. Trimming shortened V by 0 bases and J by 8 bases, and 20 bases separated the two germline ends. Written as DNA, the CDR3 is TGCGCCAGCAGCTTGGATTTTGGGGGGCAAATGGGCGGCTACACCTTC. As protein: CASSLDFGGQMGGYTF.

The chain combines TRBV2 with TRBJ1-1, with D possibly matching TRBD1 (5 bases). Germline lookup yields CDR1 SNHLY and CDR2 FYNNEI. The V gene lost 3 bases and the J gene lost 10 bases, with 15 bases spanning the gap. CDR3 length: 13 residues. In nucleotides, the CDR3 is TGTGCCAGCAGTGATGCCCTCGCCGGGGGAGCTTTCTTT. It encodes CASSDALAGGAFF.

The chain uses TRBV30 and TRBJ2-5; 10 nucleotides line up with TRBD2. The germline gives CDR1 GTSNPN, CDR2 SVGIG (reference sequence). CDR3 length: 13 amino acids. V shed 5 bases, J shed 4 bases, and the junction held 4 bases outside the gene matches. DNA for the CDR3: TGTGCCTGGTCTAGCGGGGGCTCAGAGACCCAGTACTTC. Amino acids: CAWSSGGSETQYF.

This sequence joins TRBV19 and TRBJ2-1, with 9 bases that match TRBD1. Germline V gene data show CDR1 as LNHDA and CDR2 as SQIVND (reference sequence). V gave up 4 bases and J gave up 3 bases; unmatched junction bases: 4. The CDR3 consists of 15 residues. CDR3 loop: CASSSGTGNYNEQFF. CDR3 bases: TGTGCCAGTAGTAGCGGGACAGGGAACTACAATGAGCAGTTCTTC.

The CDR3 protein is CAISVGQGATGELFF. DNA of the CDR3: TGTGCCATCAGTGTAGGACAGGGGGCTACCGGGGAGCTGTTTTTT. This sequence joins TRBV10-3 and TRBJ2-2; TRBD1 agrees at 11 bases. The CDR3 spans 15 residues. J was trimmed by 5 bases and V by 4 bases; bases with no gene match: 3. Looked up from germline, CDR1 is ENHRY and CDR2 is SYGVKD.

The chain has TRBV6-1 and TRBJ1-1; D might be TRBD1 (5 bases). V was trimmed by 4 bases and J by 4 bases, leaving 13 bases between them. The CDR3 contains 14 residues. Germline assignment: CDR1 MNHNS and CDR2 SASEGT. CDR3 in DNA: TGTGCCAGCAGTGTCAGGGTTGAAGGCACTGAAGCTTTCTTT. Translation gives CASSVRVEGTEAFF.

The V call is TRBV19, the J call TRBJ1-5, with TRBD1 identical over 7 bases. The J segment lost 7 bases and the V segment lost 11 bases, leaving 14 bases of the junction unmatched. This CDR3 contains 14 residues. CDR1 is LNHDA, CDR2 SQIVND, per germline (reference sequence). As DNA, the CDR3 is TGTGCCGTAAGCGGAGGGGGCGCGAGGCAGCCCCAGCATTTT. Its translation is CAVSGGGARQPQHF.

There are a few counts of this clone. The V gene is TRBV6-6, the J gene TRBJ1-5; TRBD1 might be the D (6 bases). Germline loops: CDR1 MNHNY, CDR2 SVGAGI (reference sequence). Between the trimmed V and J ends, which lost 7 bases and 6 bases, there was a span of 22 bases. The CDR3 totals 16 residues. The CDR3 DNA sequence: TGTGCCAGCACTCCCCAGGACAGCAGCCTTGGTCAGCCCCAGCATTTT. Translated, it gives CASTPQDSSLGQPQHF.

This chain uses TRBV19 with TRBJ1-2; possible D gene TRBD1, 6 bases. V lost 3 bases and J 1 base, leaving 21 bases between the germline ends. This CDR3 spans 18 amino acids. The germline CDR1 and CDR2 sequences are LNHDA and SQIVND (reference sequence). CDR3 protein: CASSMDPLGQTINYGYTF. CDR3 in DNA: TGTGCCAGTAGTATGGACCCCCTCGGACAGACAATTAACTATGGCTACACCTTC.

J is TRBJ2-7 and V is TRBV18; 13 positions agree with TRBD2. This CDR3 is built from 13 residues. Germline assignment: CDR1 KGHSH and CDR2 LQKENI. The junction had 1 base not matched to a gene; V was cut back by 6 bases and J by 5 bases. DNA for the CDR3: TGTGCCAGCTCTGGGACTAGCGGGGACGAGCAGTACTTC. This encodes CASSGTSGDEQYF.

The V and J genes are TRBV20-1 and TRBJ2-1; D call uncertain. The germline V gene has CDR1 DFQATT and CDR2 SNEGSKA (reference sequence). The CDR3 is 11 amino acids. V dropped 3 bases and J dropped 9 bases, with 9 bases sitting between them. CDR3 sequence reads: CSASPMTEQFF. CDR3 nucleotide sequence: TGCAGTGCTAGTCCTATGACTGAGCAGTTCTTC.

The genes are TRBV7-6 and TRBJ1-1; TRBD1 might be the D (5 bases). The ends were cut back, 3 bases at V and 0 bases at J, with 17 bases in the middle. Germline V gene lookup returns CDR1 SGHVS and CDR2 FNYEAQ. The CDR3 contains 17 residues. CDR3 nucleotide sequence: TGTGCCAGCAGCTTTAGACCGGGGGTTTCATTGAACACTGAAGCTTTCTTT. It encodes CASSFRPGVSLNTEAFF. The entire variable domain, with the rest obtained from reference TRBV7-6 and TRBJ1-1, is as follows: GAGVSQSPRYKVTKRGQDVALRCDPISGHVSLYWYRQALGQGPEFLTYFNYEAQQDKSGLPNDRFSAERPEGSISTLTIQRTEQRDSAMYRCASSFRPGVSLNTEAFFGQGTRLTVV.

In its sample, this clone is medium-sized. V gene TRBV30 combines with J gene TRBJ2-7, with D perhaps matching TRBD1 (6 bases). The CDR3 is 14 residues long. V was pared by 1 base and J by 0 bases, with 10 bases between. The germline V gene has CDR1 GTSNPN and CDR2 SVGIG (reference sequence). CDR3 region: CAWSGGLSSYEQYF. The CDR3 coding sequence is TGTGCCTGGAGTGGGGGGCTTAGCTCCTACGAGCAGTACTTC.

This rearrangement joins TRBV7-9 to TRBJ2-5, with a weak D call TRBD1 (6 bases). V lost 5 bases and J 0 bases, leaving 13 bases between the germline ends. The CDR3 is 15 residues long. Germline lookup yields CDR1 SEHNR and CDR2 FQNEAQ (reference sequence). In nucleotides, the CDR3 is TGTGCCAGCAGCACAAAACAGGGATACCAAGAGACCCAGTACTTC. Translation: CASSTKQGYQETQYF.

The chain uses TRBV6-5 and TRBJ2-1; 8 positions match TRBD2. The CDR3 is 13 amino acids. V was pared by 7 bases and J by 2 bases, with 1 base of the junction left unmatched. Germline CDR1 reads MNHEY; CDR2 reads SVGAGI. CDR3 coding DNA: TGTGCCAGCAAGCGGGGGCCCTACAATGAGCAGTTCTTC. It translates to CASKRGPYNEQFF.

The chain is built from TRBV27 and TRBJ2-7, with D perhaps matching TRBD1 or TRBD2 (6 bases each). V was shortened by 3 bases and J by 3 bases, with 12 bases between the two germline ends. The CDR3 is 14 amino acids. The germline V gene has CDR1 MNHEY and CDR2 SMNVEV (reference sequence). In DNA, the CDR3 is TGTGCCAGCAGTTTTTCGAAGGGGGGCTACGAGCAGTACTTC. Translation: CASSFSKGGYEQYF.

The rearrangement links TRBV9 to TRBJ1-2, with 7 bases fitting TRBD1. The V gene end was trimmed by 10 bases and the J gene end by 6 bases; junction bases not matched to a gene: 9. In germline, CDR1 is SGDLS, CDR2 YYNGEE. This CDR3 is built from 12 residues. The DNA for the CDR3 is TGTGCCGAAGACAGGGATGTTGATGGCTACACCTTC. Encoded protein: CAEDRDVDGYTF.

J is TRBJ2-2 and V is TRBV19; 7 nucleotides match TRBD1. The V gene end was trimmed by 6 bases and the J gene end by 8 bases; junction bases not matched to a gene: 6. The germline gives CDR1 LNHDA, CDR2 SQIVND (reference sequence). The CDR3 extends over 13 amino acids. CDR3: CASRDQGVGELFF. Here the CDR3 DNA reads TGTGCCAGTAGAGACCAGGGGGTAGGGGAGCTGTTTTTT.

The chain is built from TRBV5-1 and TRBJ1-1; 10 bases map to TRBD1. CDR3 length equals 14 residues. CDR1 and CDR2 from the germline V gene are SGHRS and YFSETQ. V was pared by 4 bases and J by 5 bases, with 5 bases of the junction left unmatched. CDR3 in amino acids: CASSPDRGPTEAFF. The DNA for the CDR3 is TGCGCCAGCAGCCCTGACAGGGGGCCTACTGAAGCTTTCTTT.